These T cell receptor beta chains were read from a single sample in a study of cytomegalovirus exposure and HLA in healthy donors. Clones were sequenced by immunoSEQ multiplex PCR, and TCRdb holds only the in-frame ones, with some missing. This repertoire shows approximately 24,000 clones, approximately 70% found once; its top ten account for under 4.5%. Sequencing was carried out using PBMCs. These receptors all stem from a woman aged 50 to 60 in good health and CMV-seronegative. The CDR3 runs from the conserved cysteine through the conserved F or W. A D gene is named only where the DNA matches it firmly. Rows give clone size only sometimes, using once, few, many, or a class for an expanded clone.

V gene	J gene	clone size	D gene	CDR3 DNA	CDR3 protein
TRBV29-1	TRBJ1-2	NA	TRBD1	TGCAGCGTCACAGGGGGCGCGAACTATGGCTACACCTTC	CSVTGGANYGYTF
TRBV23-1	TRBJ2-3	NA	NA	TGCGCCAGCAGTACCCGATGGGACTTAGCCGATACGCAGTATTTT	CASSTRWDLADTQYF
TRBV7-6	TRBJ1-2	few	TRBD1	TGTGCCAGCAGCTTACGGGGGACAGGGGCCAATACCTATGGCTACACCTTC	CASSLRGTGANTYGYTF
TRBV5-4	TRBJ1-2	few	TRBD1	TGTGCCAGCAGCTACCCCGGACAGGGGCGGGTCTACACCTTC	CASSYPGQGRVYTF
TRBV10-3	TRBJ1-2	few	TRBD1	TGTGCCATCTACATGACAGGGGGCGACTATGGCTACACCTTC	CAIYMTGGDYGYTF
TRBV29-1	TRBJ1-2	NA	NA	TGCAGCGTTGAAAGGGGTAACTATGGCTACACCTTC	CSVERGNYGYTF
TRBV7-9	TRBJ1-1	NA	TRBD1	TGTGCCAGCAGAACTGACAGGGGGACTGAAGCTTTCTTT	CASRTDRGTEAFF
TRBV11-2	TRBJ2-1	NA	TRBD2	TGTGCCAGCAGCCAATACCCCGGGGGGGACAATGAGCAGTTCTTC	CASSQYPGGDNEQFF
TRBV6-5	TRBJ2-7	NA	TRBD1	TGTGCCAGTTGGGACAGGCCCTACGAGCAGTACTTC	CASWDRPYEQYF
TRBV6-6	TRBJ2-5	NA	TRBD1	TGTGCCAGCAGTACACAGGGGGCCGAACAAGAGACCCAGTACTTC	CASSTQGAEQETQYF
TRBV6-5	TRBJ1-2	NA	TRBD1	TGTGCCAGCAGTTACAGGGGGCTCGACTATGGCTACACCTTC	CASSYRGLDYGYTF
TRBV15	TRBJ1-5	NA	NA	TGTGCCACCAGCAGAGGGCCTCAGAATCAGCCCCAGCATTTT	CATSRGPQNQPQHF
TRBV29-1	TRBJ1-1	NA	NA	TGCAGCGTTGCTCTTCAGAGCAGGGTCACTGAAGCTTTCTTT	CSVALQSRVTEAFF
TRBV19	TRBJ1-5	NA	NA	TGTGCCAGTAGTCCCCACATTTATAGCAATCAGCCCCAGCATTTT	CASSPHIYSNQPQHF
TRBV4-2	TRBJ2-5	once	TRBD2	TGTGCCAGCAGCCCCTCTTCGGGCGGGGGGGCCCCAGAGACCCAGTACTTC	CASSPSSGGGAPETQYF
TRBV5-1	TRBJ2-1	NA	TRBD2	TGCGCCAGCAGCTTGGCTGGTAGCGGGAGGAATGAGCAGTTCTTC	CASSLAGSGRNEQFF